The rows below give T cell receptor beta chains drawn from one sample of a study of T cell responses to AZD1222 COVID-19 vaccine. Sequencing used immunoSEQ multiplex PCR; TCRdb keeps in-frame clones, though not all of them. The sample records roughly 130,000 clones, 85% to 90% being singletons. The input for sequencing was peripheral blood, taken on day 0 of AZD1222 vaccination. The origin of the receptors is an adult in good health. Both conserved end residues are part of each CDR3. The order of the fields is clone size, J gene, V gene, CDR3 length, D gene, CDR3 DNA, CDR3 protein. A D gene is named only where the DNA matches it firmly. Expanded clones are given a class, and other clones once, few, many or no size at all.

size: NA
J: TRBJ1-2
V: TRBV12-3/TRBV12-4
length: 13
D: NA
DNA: TGTGCCAGCAGTTTGGGGGCTAACTATGGCTACACCTTC
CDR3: CASSLGANYGYTF

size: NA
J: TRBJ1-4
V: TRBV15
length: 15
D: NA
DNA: TGTGCCACCAGCAGAGATCAGGGATCTAATGAAAAACTGTTTTTT
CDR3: CATSRDQGSNEKLFF

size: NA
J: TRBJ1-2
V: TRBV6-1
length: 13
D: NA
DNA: TGTGCCAGCAGTGAACGGGCCTCTGATGGCTACACCTTC
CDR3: CASSERASDGYTF

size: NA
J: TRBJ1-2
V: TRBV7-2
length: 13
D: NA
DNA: TGTGCCAGCAGCCGAGGATACAACTATGGCTACACCTTC
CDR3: CASSRGYNYGYTF

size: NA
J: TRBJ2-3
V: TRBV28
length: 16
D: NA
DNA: TGTGCCACCACTCTTGCGGGAAGACGACTCACAGATACGCAGTATTTT
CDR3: CATTLAGRRLTDTQYF

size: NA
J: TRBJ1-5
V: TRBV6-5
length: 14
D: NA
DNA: TGTGCCAGCAGGTCTTCAGGGCCTAATCAGCCCCAGCATTTT
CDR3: CASRSSGPNQPQHF

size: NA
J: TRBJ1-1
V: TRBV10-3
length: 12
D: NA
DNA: TGTGCCATCAGTAGATCGGGGACTGAAGCTTTCTTT
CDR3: CAISRSGTEAFF

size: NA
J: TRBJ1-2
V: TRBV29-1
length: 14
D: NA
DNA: TGCAGCGTTGAGTTAGAAGGGAGTGGCTATGGCTACACCTTC
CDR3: CSVELEGSGYGYTF

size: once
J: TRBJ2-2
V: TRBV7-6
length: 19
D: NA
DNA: TGTGCCAGCAGCTTACCTCCACACCTCAGGGGAGGGGGAACCGGGGAGCTGTTTTTT
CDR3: CASSLPPHLRGGGTGELFF

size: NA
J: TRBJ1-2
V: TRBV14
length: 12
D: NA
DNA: TGTGCCAGCAGCCAAGTTAACTATGGCTACACCTTC
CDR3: CASSQVNYGYTF

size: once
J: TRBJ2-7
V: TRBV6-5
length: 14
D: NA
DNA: TGTGCCAGCAGTTCACGTGGCTACTTCTACGAGCAGTACTTC
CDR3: CASSSRGYFYEQYF

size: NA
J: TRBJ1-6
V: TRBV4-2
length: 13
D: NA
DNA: TGTGCCAGCAGCCCATCGGGGGATTCACCCCTCCACTTT
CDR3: CASSPSGDSPLHF

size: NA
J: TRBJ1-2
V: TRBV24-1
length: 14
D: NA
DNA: TGTGCCACCAGTGATTTGTCCGTTAACTATGGCTACACCTTC
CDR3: CATSDLSVNYGYTF

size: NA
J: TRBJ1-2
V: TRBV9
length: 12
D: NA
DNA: TGTGCCAGCAGCGTGCGGGACTATGGCTACACCTTC
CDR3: CASSVRDYGYTF

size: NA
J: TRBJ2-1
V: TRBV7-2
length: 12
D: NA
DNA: TGTGCCAGCAGCCGGGGAGTCGATGAGCAGTTCTTC
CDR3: CASSRGVDEQFF

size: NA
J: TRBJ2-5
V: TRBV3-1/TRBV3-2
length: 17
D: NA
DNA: TGTGCCAGCAGCCAACTTGGGGGCCCGAGGAGCCAAGAGACCCAGTACTTC
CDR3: CASSQLGGPRSQETQYF

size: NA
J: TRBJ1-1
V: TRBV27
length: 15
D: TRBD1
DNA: TGTGCCAGCAGACAGAATGGGAACAGGGGCACTGAAGCTTTCTTT
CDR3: CASRQNGNRGTEAFF

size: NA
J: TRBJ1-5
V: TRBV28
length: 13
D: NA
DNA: TGTGCCAGCAGTTTATTGGGGAATCAGCCCCAGCATTTT
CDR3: CASSLLGNQPQHF

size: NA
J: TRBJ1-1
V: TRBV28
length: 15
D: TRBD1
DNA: TGTGCCAGCCGAACCCAGGGGGCGATGAACACTGAAGCTTTCTTT
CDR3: CASRTQGAMNTEAFF

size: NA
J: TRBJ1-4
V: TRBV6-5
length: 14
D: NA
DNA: TGTGCCAGCAGACGAGTCTCCTGGGCTGAAAAACTGTTTTTT
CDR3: CASRRVSWAEKLFF

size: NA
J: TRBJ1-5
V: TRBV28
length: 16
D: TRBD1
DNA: TGTGCCAGCAGTTTATCGGGGACAGATAGCAATCAGCCCCAGCATTTT
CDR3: CASSLSGTDSNQPQHF

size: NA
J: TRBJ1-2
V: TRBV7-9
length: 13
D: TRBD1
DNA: TGTGCCAGCAGCTTAGGCACAGGGGGAGGCTACACCTTC
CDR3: CASSLGTGGGYTF

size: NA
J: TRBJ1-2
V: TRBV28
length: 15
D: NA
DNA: TGTGCCAGCAGTTTAGGAAGGGGCGCGGGGTATGGCTACACCTTC
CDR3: CASSLGRGAGYGYTF

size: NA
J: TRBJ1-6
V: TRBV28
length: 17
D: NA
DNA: TGTGCCAGCACCCACCTCCGGGTGGAATCCTATAATTCACCCCTCCACTTT
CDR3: CASTHLRVESYNSPLHF

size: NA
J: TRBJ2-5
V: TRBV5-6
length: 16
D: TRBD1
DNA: TGTGCCAGCAGCCTAAGGACAGGGGCCATCCAAGAGACCCAGTACTTC
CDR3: CASSLRTGAIQETQYF

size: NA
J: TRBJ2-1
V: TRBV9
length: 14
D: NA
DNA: TGTGCCAGCAGCGTAGGGGGTACCTTCAATGAGCAGTTCTTC
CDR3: CASSVGGTFNEQFF

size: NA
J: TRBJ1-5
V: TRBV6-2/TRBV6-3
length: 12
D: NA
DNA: TGTGCCAGCAGTCGAGGGGATCAGCCCCAGCATTTT
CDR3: CASSRGDQPQHF

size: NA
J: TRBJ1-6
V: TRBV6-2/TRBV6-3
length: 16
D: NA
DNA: TGTGCCAGCAGTTACTTGCCGAGCTCCTATAATTCACCCCTCCACTTT
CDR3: CASSYLPSSYNSPLHF

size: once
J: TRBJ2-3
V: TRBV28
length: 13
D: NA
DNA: TGTGCCAGCAGTTTAACTTCATCGGGTACGCAGTATTTT
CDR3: CASSLTSSGTQYF

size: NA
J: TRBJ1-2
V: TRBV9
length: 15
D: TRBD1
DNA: TGTGCCAGCAGCACTCCGGGACAGGATGACTATGGCTACACCTTC
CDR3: CASSTPGQDDYGYTF

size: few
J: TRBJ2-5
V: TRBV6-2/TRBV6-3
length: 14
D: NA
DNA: TGTGCCAGCAGTTACTCGCACCTAGGGGAGACCCAGTACTTC
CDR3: CASSYSHLGETQYF

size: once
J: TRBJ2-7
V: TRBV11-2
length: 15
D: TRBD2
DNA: TGTGCCAGCAGCTTCAGCGGGGGCCCAGACTACGAGCAGTACTTC
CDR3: CASSFSGGPDYEQYF

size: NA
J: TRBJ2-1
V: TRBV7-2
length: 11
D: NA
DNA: TGTGCCAGCAGCTTTGACAATGAGCAGTTCTTC
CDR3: CASSFDNEQFF